The clone carrying this T cell receptor (beta chain) was seen a few times. This specimen comes from a study of T-cell memory formation after mild COVID-19. Study at large: Clusters were largely donor specific.

MiXCR, applied by TCRdb to the 5' RACE reads, yields one record per CDR3 protein. The table lists 350,000 to 500,000 distinct CDR3 sequences, about 19% of them singletons, with roughly 8.4% in the top ten. This CDR3 has 13 residues. V was cut by 5 bases and J by 10 bases, with 16 bases left in between. Germline assignment: CDR1 SGHDT and CDR2 YYEEEE. The chain joins TRBV5-6 to TRBJ2-1; D ambiguous. Sample: PBMCs or a T cell subset sorted from them (not recorded which). This clonotype was sampled from an adult woman who had mild COVID-19 (a few samples of this study predate the infection). Cell type and time point are not known. CDR3 sequence reads: CASSYRPIIEQFF. CDR3 nucleotides: TGTGCCAGCAGTTATCGGCCTATCATCGAGCAGTTCTTC.